The next 21 T cell receptor beta chains were all read from a single sample in a study of CD8+ T cells in alopecia areata. In each case, RNA was isolated and then reverse transcribed into cDNA as the sequencing template. Generated by immunoSEQ multiplex PCR, the TCRdb table keeps only in-frame clones and is missing some. The repertoire holds 150,000 to 200,000 clones, with approximately 59% as singletons. The treatment here: oral pan-JAK inhibitor, 5-10 mg twice daily. The material was CD4+ T cells sorted from blood, obtained between weeks 55 and 70, from a patient treated with tofacitinib. The receptors stem from a human donor with alopecia areata.

V usage is TRBV4-1 and J usage is TRBJ1-5; D is ambiguous. The length of the CDR3 is 14 residues. CDR1 is MGHRA, CDR2 YSYEKL, per germline. Trimming left V 0 bases short and J 6 bases short, with 9 bases between. DNA of the CDR3: TGCGCCAGCAGCCAAGAGGAAGGGTCTCAGCCCCAGCATTTT. It is translated as CASSQEEGSQPQHF.

There are a few counts of this clone. J is TRBJ2-1 and V is TRBV6-1, with 7 nucleotides matching TRBD1. J lost 13 bases, V lost 2 bases, and 5 bases had no gene match. The CDR3 contains 12 residues. Germline CDR1 is MNHNS and CDR2 is SASEGT. CDR3 coding DNA: TGTGCCAGCAGTGAAATAGGGGGCCGCCAGTTCTTC. Its protein product is CASSEIGGRQFF.

The chain is built from TRBV10-2 and TRBJ2-1; 15 bases match TRBD2. The CDR3 is 18 amino acids. The J segment lost 2 bases and the V segment lost 6 bases, leaving 8 bases of the junction unmatched. Germline CDR1 and CDR2: WSHSY and SAAADI. CDR3 in amino acids: CASRAGLAGGRTYNEQFF. The DNA for the CDR3 is TGCGCCAGCAGGGCTGGACTAGCGGGGGGGAGGACCTACAATGAGCAGTTCTTC.

The chain carries TRBV11-2 and TRBJ2-5; no definite D call. With 4 bases removed from V and 5 bases from J, the gap between germline ends came to 2 bases. There are 10 residues in the CDR3. Germline CDR1 reads SGHAT; CDR2 reads FQNNGV. The CDR3: CASSSETQYF. The DNA of the CDR3 is TGTGCCAGCAGCTCCGAGACCCAGTACTTC.

The chain uses TRBV11-3 and TRBJ1-1; 10 bases fit TRBD1. Germline lookup yields CDR1 SGHNT and CDR2 YENEEA. J was trimmed by 2 bases and V by 5 bases; bases with no gene match: 11. CDR3 length: 17 residues. The DNA for the CDR3 is TGTGCCAGCAGCAGGGACAGGGGTCTCCTCTCCAACACTGAAGCTTTCTTT. It specifies CASSRDRGLLSNTEAFF.

This chain uses TRBV29-1 with TRBJ1-1; possibly TRBD1 for D (5 bases). Germline-derived CDR1 and CDR2 are SQVTM and ANQGSEA. This CDR3 is built from 13 residues. Trimming removed 3 bases at V and 5 bases at J, with 13 bases between. The CDR3 protein is CSVEGDLGTEAFF. DNA of the CDR3: TGCAGCGTTGAGGGGGACTTAGGAACTGAAGCTTTCTTT.

This clone was found once. Since a far larger clone is one base different, this is likely a read error. The sample has other DNA sequences that encode this CDR3 too. The rearrangement uses TRBV5-6 and TRBJ2-1; 8 positions agree with TRBD2. CDR1 and CDR2 (germline): SGHDT, YYEEEE. The V and J ends lost 4 bases and 5 bases, in that order; junction bases with no gene match: 11. The CDR3 is 16 residues long. The CDR3 here is CASSPIGGGFDNEQFF. For the CDR3, the DNA is TGTGCCAGCAGCCCAATAGGCGGGGGGTTTGACAATGAGCAGTTCTTC.

The rearrangement links TRBV7-9 to TRBJ2-5, with 10 nucleotides matching TRBD2. Germline assignment: CDR1 SEHNR and CDR2 FQNEAQ (reference sequence). CDR3 length: 15 amino acids. The junction had 3 bases not matched to a gene; V was cut back by 5 bases and J by 0 bases. CDR3 residues: CASSSGLADQETQYF. The CDR3 DNA is TGTGCCAGCAGCAGCGGACTAGCGGACCAAGAGACCCAGTACTTC.

The rearrangement joins TRBV7-9 to TRBJ1-1; perhaps TRBD1 as D (6 bases). Deletions cut 3 bases from V and 4 bases from J, with 9 bases between. The CDR3 has 13 amino acids. Germline V lookup: CDR1 SEHNR, CDR2 FQNEAQ (reference sequence). This CDR3 reads CASSLSGATEAFF. The CDR3, as DNA: TGTGCCAGCAGCTTGTCAGGGGCCACTGAAGCTTTCTTT.

The chain carries TRBV10-3 and TRBJ1-2, with a tentative D call TRBD1 (5 bases). The CDR3 runs to 16 residues. Trimming removed 3 bases from V and 6 bases from J, with 20 bases in between. The V gene's germline CDR1 is ENHRY and CDR2 SYGVKD. The CDR3 DNA is TGTGCCATCAGTGATCCGGGACTCTCCGGGGGTGATGGCTACACCTTC. This gives the protein CAISDPGLSGGDGYTF.

The V call is TRBV2, the J call TRBJ1-5; no clear D gene. This CDR3 has 12 amino acids. The V end lost 6 bases, the J end lost 10 bases, and 13 bases lay between the germline ends. CDR1 is SNHLY, CDR2 FYNNEI, per germline. CDR3 DNA: TGTGCCAGCAGGGTGTCCTTTGGTCCCCAGCATTTT. Protein: CASRVSFGPQHF.

A single count supports this clone. This chain connects TRBV10-2 to TRBJ2-2, with a possible D match to TRBD2 (5 bases). The V end lost 6 bases, the J end lost 7 bases, and 18 bases lay between the germline ends. Germline values: CDR1 WSHSY, CDR2 SAAADI. This CDR3 is 15 amino acids long. CDR3: CASSRGPRAGGELFF. The DNA for the CDR3 is TGCGCCAGCAGCCGTGGACCCCGGGCGGGCGGGGAGCTGTTTTTT.

This chain uses TRBV2 with TRBJ2-5, with 11 bases fitting TRBD2. This CDR3 comprises 14 residues. Germline V gene data show CDR1 as SNHLY and CDR2 as FYNNEI. The V and J ends lost 7 bases and 8 bases, in that order; junction bases with no gene match: 9. CDR3 bases: TGTGCCAGCACACTTAGCGGGGGGGCCGGAACCCAGTACTTC. Its translation is CASTLSGGAGTQYF.

This clone was counted between two and nine times. This rearrangement joins TRBV30 to TRBJ2-3, with D tentatively TRBD2 (7 bases). This CDR3 spans 16 amino acids. In germline, CDR1 is GTSNPN, CDR2 SVGIG (reference sequence). Trimming stripped 0 bases from V and 0 bases from J, with 13 bases between. CDR3 DNA sequence: TGTGCCTGGAGTGTATATGCGGGGGCAAGCACAGATACGCAGTATTTT. Translating gives CAWSVYAGASTDTQYF.

The chain's CDR3 is CAWSVGQGTEAFF. CDR3 DNA: TGTGCCTGGAGTGTTGGACAGGGGACTGAAGCTTTCTTT. This rearrangement joins TRBV30 to TRBJ1-1; 9 bases are shared with TRBD1. This CDR3 is built from 13 residues. V shed 0 bases, J shed 5 bases, and the junction held 1 base outside the gene matches. The germline CDR1 and CDR2 sequences are GTSNPN and SVGIG (reference sequence).

The J gene is TRBJ2-5, the V gene TRBV2, with 11 bases identical to TRBD1. The CDR3 loop spans 15 amino acids. Germline V gives CDR1 SNHLY, CDR2 FYNNEI. J was trimmed by 2 bases and V by 3 bases; bases with no gene match: 2. The chain's CDR3 is CASSDRDRGQETQYF. CDR3 nucleotides: TGTGCCAGCAGTGATAGGGACAGGGGGCAAGAGACCCAGTACTTC. Based on the CDR3 plus reference TRBV2 and TRBJ2-5, the full variable domain is EPEVTQTPSHQVTQMGQEVILRCVPISNHLYFYWYRQILGQKVEFLVSFYNNEISEKSEIFDDQFSVERPDGSNFTLKIRSTKLEDSAMYFCASSDRDRGQETQYFGPGTRLLVL.

The chain has TRBV6-6 and TRBJ1-2; D remains unclear. V was clipped by 6 bases and J by 8 bases, with 16 bases between them. The CDR3 is made up of 13 amino acids. Germline V gene sequence: CDR1 MNHNY, CDR2 SVGAGI (reference sequence). The CDR3 DNA follows: TGTGCCAGCAGCCCCCGGACCCCGCAAGGCTACACCTTC. Amino acids: CASSPRTPQGYTF.

The V call is TRBV29-1, the J call TRBJ1-2, with D possibly matching TRBD1 (5 bases). There are 12 residues in the CDR3. Trimming removed 7 bases from V and 8 bases from J, with 17 bases in between. Per germline, CDR1 SQVTM and CDR2 ANQGSEA. The CDR3: CSATGRWWGYTF. Here the CDR3 DNA reads TGCAGCGCTACGGGACGGTGGTGGGGCTACACCTTC. Variable domain in full (rest from reference TRBV29-1 and TRBJ1-2): SAVISQKPSRDICQRGTSLTIQCQVDSQVTMMFWYRQQPGQSLTLIATANQGSEATYESGFVIDKFPISRPNLTFSTLTVSNMSPEDSSIYLCSATGRWWGYTFGSGTRLTVV.

The chain couples TRBV5-6 to TRBJ2-4; D may be TRBD1 (5 bases). Germline loops: CDR1 SGHDT, CDR2 YYEEEE. V was trimmed by 0 bases and J by 0 bases, leaving 13 bases between them. CDR3 length equals 17 residues. The CDR3 coding sequence is TGTGCCAGCAGCTTGGCCTCTTCGACAGTAGCCAAAAACATTCAGTACTTC. Its translation: CASSLASSTVAKNIQYF.

A remark on this clone: The same CDR3 also results from other DNA sequences found in this sample. This chain connects TRBV29-1 to TRBJ2-7, with 7 bases that match TRBD1. With V trimmed by 3 bases and J by 2 bases, 1 base remained unmatched. Germline loops: CDR1 SQVTM, CDR2 ANQGSEA. CDR3 length equals 12 residues. CDR3 protein: CSVDTGAYEQYF. Here the CDR3 DNA reads TGCAGCGTTGACACAGGGGCCTACGAGCAGTACTTC.

On this clone itself: At one end, the junction sequence differs from germline, possibly due to a read error. J is TRBJ1-2 and V is TRBV7-9; weak D call: TRBD1 (5 bases). The CDR3 consists of 13 residues. Germline V gene data show CDR1 as SEHNR and CDR2 as FQNEAQ (reference sequence). The CDR3 bases are TGTGCCGGCAGCGCCTCGGGGGAATCAGGGCTTCACTTC. Its translation is CAGSASGESGLHF. Supplemented by reference TRBV7-9 and TRBJ1-2, the full variable domain reads DTGVSQNPRHKITKRGQNVTFRCDPISEHNRLYWYRQTLGQGPEFLTYFQNEAQLEKSRLLSDRFSAERPKGSFSTLEIQRTEQGDSAMYLCAGSASGESGLHFGSGTRLTVV.